These 27 T cell receptor beta chains originate from one sample sequenced in a study of T cells in Graves' hyperthyroidism and ophthalmopathy. RNA transcripts served as the template for amplifying TCR beta CDR3 regions. HTBI primers were used for first-round RT-PCR of the TCR CDR3. TCRdb re-called the multiplex PCR reads with MiXCR, one entry per CDR3 protein. The sample has 300,000 to 450,000 distinct CDR3 sequences, 17% seen once. Input material: blood. The receptors were gathered from a woman in her thirties with Graves' hyperthyroidism that later progressed to Graves' ophthalmopathy.

This chain uses TRBV19 with TRBJ2-1, with 7 bases lining up with TRBD1. Germline values: CDR1 LNHDA, CDR2 SQIVND (reference sequence). This CDR3 spans 13 amino acids. V lost 9 bases and J lost 9; bases outside the gene matches: 11. CDR3 bases: TGTGCCAGGATGGGGACAGCCAAGGGTGAGCAGTTCTTC. Translating gives CARMGTAKGEQFF.

This clonotype was counted ten times or more. The CDR3: CASKKSRDSGNTIYF. In DNA, the CDR3 is TGTGCCAGCAAAAAAAGCAGGGACTCTGGAAACACCATATATTTT. The V call is TRBV12-3 or TRBV12-4, the J call TRBJ1-3; D possibly corresponds to TRBD1 (5 bases). Trimming removed 7 bases from V and 0 bases from J, with 13 bases in between. The CDR3 sequence is 15 residues long.

This clonotype was detected ten times or more. The rearrangement uses TRBV12-3 or TRBV12-4 and TRBJ1-2, with D unresolved. Trimming removed 3 bases at V and 0 bases at J, with 8 bases between. The CDR3 length is 14 residues. The CDR3 loop reads CASSFSSPNYGYTF. The CDR3 region has the DNA TGTGCCAGCAGTTTCTCTTCACCTAACTATGGCTACACCTTC.

This chain links TRBV9 with TRBJ2-1, with 10 bases that match TRBD1. The V segment lost 4 bases and the J segment 4 bases; nucleotides outside the gene matches: 11. Germline CDR1 reads SGDLS; CDR2 reads YYNGEE. This CDR3 comprises 17 residues. The CDR3 sequence is CASSLSPGTGAYNEQFF. Here the CDR3 DNA reads TGTGCCAGCAGCCTATCCCCCGGGACAGGGGCTTACAATGAGCAGTTCTTC. Complete variable domain (other parts from reference TRBV9 and TRBJ2-1): DSGVTQTPKHLITATGQRVTLRCSPRSGDLSVYWYQQSLDQGLQFLIQYYNGEERAKGNILERFSAQQFPDLHSELNLSSLELGDSALYFCASSLSPGTGAYNEQFFGPGTRLTVL.

The table lists this clonotype with many counts. As DNA, the CDR3 is TGTGCCAGCGGACAGGGCGAGACCCAGTACTTC. This translates into CASGQGETQYF. The chain employs TRBV30 and TRBJ2-5; 8 bases are a match to TRBD1. Unmatched junction bases numbered 4, after V lost 8 bases and J lost 5 bases. This CDR3 has 11 residues. CDR1 GTSNPN and CDR2 SVGIG come from the germline V gene (reference sequence).

This clonotype was detected many times. This chain joins TRBV7-8 and TRBJ2-1; tentative D call: TRBD1 (5 bases). Germline CDR1 SGHVS, CDR2 FQNEAQ. Trimming took off 2 bases at V and 0 bases at J, with 8 bases between the two ends. This CDR3 spans 15 amino acids. The CDR3 sequence: CASSLQGTSYNEQFF. The CDR3 bases are TGTGCCAGCAGCTTACAGGGTACCTCCTACAATGAGCAGTTCTTC.

The chain has TRBV6-6 and TRBJ1-1; D is perhaps TRBD1 (5 bases). This CDR3 contains 14 residues. CDR1 and CDR2 (germline): MNHNY, SVGAGI (reference sequence). V was shortened by 2 bases and J by 0 bases, with 7 bases between the two germline ends. CDR3: CASSYGAVNTEAFF. The CDR3 DNA is TGTGCCAGCAGTTACGGGGCGGTGAACACTGAAGCTTTCTTT.

This clonotype was seen at least ten times. The chain uses TRBV6-1 and TRBJ1-2; 10 positions match TRBD1. Germline V gene data show CDR1 as MNHNS and CDR2 as SASEGT. After removal of 8 bases from V and 4 bases from J, the junction contained 4 bases not matched to a gene. The CDR3 sequence is 13 residues long. The CDR3 sequence is CASRDRGGYGYTF. The CDR3 DNA follows: TGTGCCAGCCGGGACAGGGGCGGCTATGGCTACACCTTC.

This clonotype has at least ten counts. V and J are TRBV5-1 and TRBJ2-3, with D perhaps TRBD2 (6 bases). From germline, CDR1 is SGHRS and CDR2 YFSETQ. The CDR3 runs to 16 residues. Trimming removed 0 bases at V and 4 bases at J, with 15 bases between. Here the CDR3 reads CASSLEFRPGADTQYF. The DNA of the CDR3 is TGCGCCAGCAGCTTGGAGTTCAGGCCGGGAGCAGATACGCAGTATTTT.

This clonotype was found many times. V and J are TRBV28 and TRBJ2-5; the D is unclear. CDR1 is MDHEN and CDR2 is SYDVKM in the germline V gene. This CDR3 region has 14 residues. V lost 5 bases and J 2 bases, leaving 12 bases between the germline ends. The CDR3, as DNA: TGTGCCAGCAGTGTTTATCCTCGGCAAGAGACCCAGTACTTC. This sequence encodes CASSVYPRQETQYF.

The V gene is TRBV11-2, the J gene TRBJ1-6, with D maybe TRBD1 (6 bases). V was cut by 5 bases and J by 3 bases, with 14 bases left in between. CDR3 size: 16 residues. Germline V gene data show CDR1 as SGHAT and CDR2 as FQNNGV. The DNA for the CDR3 is TGTGCCAGCAGCCACGGGGGGGGCCTCTATAATTCACCCCTCCACTTT. Translation gives CASSHGGGLYNSPLHF. The full variable domain, completed using reference TRBV11-2 and TRBJ1-6, is EAGVAQSPRYKIIEKRQSVAFWCNPISGHATLYWYQQILGQGPKLLIQFQNNGVVDDSQLPKDRFSAERLKGVDSTLKIQPAKLEDSAVYLCASSHGGGLYNSPLHFGNGTRLTVT.

This clonotype showed up many times. This chain connects TRBV28 to TRBJ2-7, with D possibly matching TRBD2 (5 bases). The CDR3 spans 15 residues. Trimming cost V 7 bases and J 6 bases, with 22 bases left between them. CDR1 is MDHEN and CDR2 is SYDVKM in the germline V gene. DNA of the CDR3: TGTGCCAGCAACATTGACATAGGGCCGGGAAGCGAGCAGTACTTC. Its protein is CASNIDIGPGSEQYF.

This clonotype was counted at least ten times. The chain employs TRBV28 and TRBJ2-3; the D is unclear. Germline CDR1 and CDR2: MDHEN and SYDVKM. The CDR3 is 12 amino acids. The ends were cut back, 9 bases at V and 1 base at J, with 8 bases in the middle. The CDR3 bases are TGTGCCAGTCTTAGGGGCACAGATACGCAGTATTTT. Translated: CASLRGTDTQYF.

This clonotype was detected ten times or more. The rearrangement uses TRBV6-2 or TRBV6-3 and TRBJ1-5; 10 bases are a match to TRBD1. J gave up 0 bases and V 2 bases, and 7 bases lay outside the gene matches. This CDR3 is 18 amino acids long. CDR1 is MNHEY, CDR2 SVGEGT, per germline. CDR3 in amino acids: CASSYLPGQGNSNQPQHF. As DNA, the CDR3 is TGTGCCAGCAGTTACCTTCCGGGACAGGGGAATAGCAATCAGCCCCAGCATTTT.

This clonotype has a handful of counts. This sequence may be a read error, since a much larger clone differs from it by one base. The chain employs TRBV4-2 and TRBJ1-2; D is uncertain. CDR1 is LGHNA and CDR2 is YNFKEQ in the germline V gene. This CDR3 has 16 amino acids. V gave up 0 bases and J gave up 7 bases, with 18 bases separating them. The CDR3 loop is CASSQDLAVKEGGYTF. DNA of the CDR3: TGTGCCAGCAGCCAAGATTTGGCCGTCAAAGAGGGTGGCTACACCTTC.

This clonotype has ten or more counts. The genes are TRBV5-1 and TRBJ1-4; D is undetermined. The CDR3 runs to 16 residues. Germline CDR1 reads SGHRS; CDR2 reads YFSETQ. Deletions cut 3 bases from V and 0 bases from J, with 12 bases between. The CDR3 here is CASSYSGAATNEKLFF. The CDR3 DNA sequence: TGCGCCAGCAGCTACAGTGGAGCAGCAACTAATGAAAAACTGTTTTTT.

The chain carries TRBV28 and TRBJ1-5; 8 nucleotides agree with TRBD1. This CDR3 contains 16 residues. V lost 5 bases and J lost 0; bases outside the gene matches: 6. Germline loops: CDR1 MDHEN, CDR2 SYDVKM. The CDR3 DNA reads as TGTGCCAGCAGTCAAACAGGGGGTTTTAGCAATCAGCCCCAGCATTTT. Its protein product is CASSQTGGFSNQPQHF.

The table lists this clonotype with many counts. This rearrangement joins TRBV20-1 to TRBJ1-2; D is unclear. The CDR3 is made up of 12 amino acids. Germline CDR1 DFQATT, CDR2 SNEGSKA (reference sequence). The CDR3 protein is CTPTEHNYGYTF. The CDR3 nucleotides read TGCACTCCCACAGAGCACAACTATGGCTACACCTTC.

A few counts support this clonotype. This chain links TRBV27 with TRBJ2-6, with D unresolved. Germline V gene lookup returns CDR1 MNHEY and CDR2 SMNVEV (reference sequence). V gave up 5 bases and J gave up 2 bases, with 10 bases separating them. The CDR3 has 15 amino acids. CDR3 amino acids: CASSLQSTGANVLTF. The CDR3, as DNA: TGTGCCAGCAGTCTCCAGAGTACTGGGGCCAACGTCCTGACTTTC.

This clonotype was seen at least ten times. V and J are TRBV27 and TRBJ2-2; D is undetermined. Germline V lookup: CDR1 MNHEY, CDR2 SMNVEV (reference sequence). V lost 6 bases to trimming and J lost 6 bases, with 8 bases between them. This CDR3 contains 12 residues. Here the CDR3 DNA reads TGTGCCAGCAGCGTCTCCGCCGGGGAGCTGTTTTTT. As protein: CASSVSAGELFF.

This clonotype occurred many times. The chain uses TRBV28 and TRBJ1-6; D is perhaps TRBD1 (5 bases). The ends were cut back, 6 bases at V and 5 bases at J, with 17 bases in the middle. CDR1 and CDR2 (germline): MDHEN, SYDVKM. This CDR3 has 16 amino acids. CDR3 sequence (DNA): TGTGCCAGCAGCCAAGGAGGGGCAATACATAATTCACCCCTCCACTTT. The encoded protein is CASSQGGAIHNSPLHF.

Turning to this clonotype: It may be a read error: a sequence one base away is much more abundant. J is TRBJ1-3 and V is TRBV10-1; D might be TRBD1 (6 bases). V lost 3 bases, J lost 3 bases, and 24 bases lay in between. The CDR3 has 19 residues. The germline CDR1 and CDR2 sequences are WNHNN and SYGVQD (reference sequence). CDR3 bases: TGCGCCAGCAGTGACCCGACGACAGGAGGGCCCGCAGGTGGAAACACCATATATTTT. This encodes CASSDPTTGGPAGGNTIYF.

This clonotype was seen many times. The V and J genes are TRBV5-5 and TRBJ2-1; 8 positions agree with TRBD2. The CDR3 spans 16 residues. V lost 0 bases, J lost 5 bases, and 7 bases stayed unmatched. Germline CDR1 reads SGHKS; CDR2 reads YYEKEE (reference sequence). CDR3 sequence (DNA): TGTGCCAGCAGCTTGGCCGGGGGGGCACTACACAATGAGCAGTTCTTC. Translating gives CASSLAGGALHNEQFF.

This clonotype was counted ten times or more. V usage is TRBV28 and J usage is TRBJ2-1; 11 positions match TRBD2. The CDR3 consists of 16 residues. V dropped 4 bases and J dropped 5; count of bases not matched to a gene: 7. Per the germline V gene, CDR1 is MDHEN and CDR2 is SYDVKM. The CDR3 here is CASSSNLAGGHNEQFF. CDR3 nucleotide sequence: TGTGCCAGCAGTTCGAACCTAGCGGGAGGACACAATGAGCAGTTCTTC.

This clonotype has ten or more counts. The chain links TRBV2 to TRBJ1-2; D is undetermined. V lost 8 bases and J lost 8, with 21 bases in between. This CDR3 region has 14 residues. Germline V gene data show CDR1 as SNHLY and CDR2 as FYNNEI. CDR3 bases: TGTGCCAGCGCCAGTTACCGGGATCGTAGGGGCTACACCTTC. The encoded protein is CASASYRDRRGYTF.

This clonotype has at least ten counts. The chain recombines TRBV12-3 or TRBV12-4 with TRBJ2-4; the D gene could be TRBD1 or TRBD2 (5 bases each). This CDR3 is built from 14 residues. V was shortened by 3 bases and J by 4 bases, with 10 bases between the two germline ends. CDR3 sequence (DNA): TGTGCCAGCAGTTTTGGGGGATCAAAAAACATTCAGTACTTC. Translating it yields CASSFGGSKNIQYF.

This clonotype was observed a handful of times. The chain employs TRBV29-1 and TRBJ2-3; tentatively, D is TRBD2 (5 bases). Trimming removed 1 base at V and 2 bases at J, with 13 bases between. In germline, CDR1 is SQVTM, CDR2 ANQGSEA. This CDR3 spans 15 amino acids. CDR3 in DNA: TGCAGCGTTGAAGGAGGGCAGATAATCACAGATACGCAGTATTTT. Amino acid sequence: CSVEGGQIITDTQYF.